This T cell receptor (beta chain) came from a study of shared clonotypes between healthy human individuals. In the original processing: Quality scores were absent from the junction-only immunoSEQ sequences, so filtering differed. TCRdb keeps only in-frame clones here, not all; method: immunoSEQ multiplex PCR. The D gene and trimming were derived from the DNA, and the V and J assignments and clone size from that table. The profile shows 470,000 or so clones, around four fifths of them singletons. CDR1 and CDR2 (germline): LNHDA, SQIVND (reference sequence). The length of the CDR3 is 18 residues. The ends lost 4 bases at V and 0 bases at J; junction bases unmatched: 10.

The gene calls are TRBV19 and TRBJ1-4; TRBD1 agrees at 8 bases. Sequencing used PBMCs. The origin of this receptor is a woman aged 40 to 50 in good health. Some clones in this sample may be carry-over from other donors' samples. CDR3 sequence: CASSRDRSYPSTNEKLFF. CDR3 DNA: TGTGCCAGTAGTAGGGACAGGAGCTACCCTTCAACTAATGAAAAACTGTTTTTT.